Here is one T cell receptor beta chain with its context. Antigen unknown. The junction differs from germline at one of its ends, possibly a read error. The data were obtained in a study of tumor-infiltrating lymphocytes in primary liver carcinoma. Study results and limitations: Tumors significantly exceeded blood in top-250-clone fraction (p = 0.039). Tumor region pairs overlapped more than did tumor-adjacent and tumor-blood pairs.

Looked up from germline, CDR1 is SGHAT and CDR2 is FQNNGV. The CDR3 contains 14 residues. RNA and DNA were co-extracted from around 20-30 mg of unsorted bulk tissue. cDNA specific to TCR beta was made from approximately 0.55 ug of total RNA, with a constant-region primer employed for priming. Three-round nested multiplex PCR performed with slightly modified ARM-PCR produced the TCR beta libraries. The first two PCR rounds used TRBV1-TRBV30 forward primers with a C-beta reverse primer, about 10 cycles each. TCRdb called the multiplex PCR reads again in MiXCR, with one record for every CDR3 protein. The sample holds some 95,000 distinct CDR3 sequences; around 68% are singletons and the top ten take around 25%.

The source is a man in his forties or fifties with primary liver carcinoma and hepatitis B virus infection. This sequence joins TRBV11-2 and TRBJ2-5; no clear D gene. The sample consisted of tumor-adjacent normal liver tissue. The CDR3 bases are TGTGCCAGTAGCTTAATGAACTCAGCTCGGACCCAGTACTTC. It specifies CASSLMNSARTQYF.